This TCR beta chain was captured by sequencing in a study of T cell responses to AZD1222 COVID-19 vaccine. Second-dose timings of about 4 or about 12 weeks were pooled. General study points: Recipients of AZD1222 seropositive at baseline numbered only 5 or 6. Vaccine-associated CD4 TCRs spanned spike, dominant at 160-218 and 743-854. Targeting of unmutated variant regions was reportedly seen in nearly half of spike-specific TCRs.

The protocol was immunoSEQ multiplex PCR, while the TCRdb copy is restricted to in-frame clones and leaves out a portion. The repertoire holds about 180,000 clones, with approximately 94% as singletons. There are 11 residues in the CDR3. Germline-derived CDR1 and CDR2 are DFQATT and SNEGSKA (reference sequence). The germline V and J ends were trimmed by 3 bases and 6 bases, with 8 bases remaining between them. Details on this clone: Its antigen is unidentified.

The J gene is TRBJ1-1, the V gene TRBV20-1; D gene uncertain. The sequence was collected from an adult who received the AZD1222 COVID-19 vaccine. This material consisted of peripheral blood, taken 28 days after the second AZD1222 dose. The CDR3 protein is CSASVLAEAFF. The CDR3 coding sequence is TGCAGTGCTAGTGTTTTAGCTGAAGCTTTCTTT.